This entry lists 25 T cell receptor beta chains sequenced from one sample in a study of OX40 agonist ivuxolimab in advanced cancers. Data came from immunoSEQ multiplex PCR; TCRdb stores just in-frame clones and leaves some out. The profile covers 50,000 to 85,000 clones, with about 85% appearing a single time and about 4% taken by the ten largest. The starting material was CD4+ or CD8+ T cells sorted from blood, obtained in a trial of the OX40 agonist ivuxolimab. These receptors all come from an adult with an advanced solid tumor such as melanoma, head and neck, liver or kidney cancer.

This chain uses TRBV5-6 with TRBJ2-7; D is perhaps TRBD1 or TRBD2 (5 bases each). The V end was cut by 4 bases, the J end by 6 bases, with 20 bases between. From germline, CDR1 is SGHDT and CDR2 YYEEEE. The CDR3 length is 15 residues. CDR3 protein: CASSGDAISYGEQYF. Written as DNA, the CDR3 is TGTGCCAGCAGCGGGGACGCTATATCCTACGGCGAGCAGTACTTC.

The V and J genes are TRBV7-2 and TRBJ2-7; 9 bases align to TRBD1. With 6 bases clipped from V and 6 bases from J, the junction kept 12 bases outside the gene matches. Germline values: CDR1 SGHTA, CDR2 FQGNSA. The CDR3 has 15 amino acids. CDR3 in amino acids: CASRPAGTGRSEQYF. The CDR3 DNA is TGTGCCAGCAGACCTGCCGGGACAGGGCGGTCCGAGCAGTACTTC.

CDR3 bases: TGTGCCAGTAGTATAGGGAGGGGGATAATGAACACTGAAGCTTTCTTT. Protein product: CASSIGRGIMNTEAFF. The chain combines TRBV19 with TRBJ1-1, with D tentatively TRBD1 (6 bases). Germline-derived CDR1 and CDR2 are LNHDA and SQIVND (reference sequence). This CDR3 has 16 amino acids. V was cut by 1 base and J by 0 bases, with 12 bases left in between.

The chain is built from TRBV5-1 and TRBJ1-2; D is perhaps TRBD1 (6 bases). In germline, CDR1 is SGHRS, CDR2 YFSETQ. Trimming took 0 bases from V and 4 from J, leaving 16 bases between them. This CDR3 is 16 amino acids long. This CDR3 is CASSLEGDIGSYGYTF. DNA of the CDR3: TGCGCCAGCAGCTTGGAAGGGGACATAGGGAGCTATGGCTACACCTTC.

The rearrangement joins TRBV19 to TRBJ1-1; D remains unclear. The V gene lost 5 bases and the J gene lost 1 base, with 11 bases spanning the gap. In germline, CDR1 is LNHDA, CDR2 SQIVND (reference sequence). The CDR3 extends over 14 amino acids. CDR3 nucleotide sequence: TGTGCCAGTAGTTCTGGGGTAGAGAACACTGAAGCTTTCTTT. Translating gives CASSSGVENTEAFF.

V and J are TRBV6-5 and TRBJ2-2; D not resolved. The CDR3 extends over 15 amino acids. The V gene's germline CDR1 is MNHEY and CDR2 SVGAGI. V was shortened by 2 bases and J by 0 bases, with 7 bases between the two germline ends. CDR3 region: CASSYETPNTGELFF. CDR3 DNA: TGTGCCAGCAGTTACGAGACACCGAACACCGGGGAGCTGTTTTTT.

Regarding this clone: Since a much larger clone is just one base distant, this may be a read error. The chain employs TRBV2 and TRBJ2-3; TRBD2 might be the D (6 bases). Germline V gene lookup returns CDR1 SNHLY and CDR2 FYNNEI. There are 14 residues in the CDR3. V lost 9 bases, J lost 4 bases, and 17 bases lay in between. In nucleotides, the CDR3 is TGTGCCAGTTCCCCGGGAGAGACCGCAGATACGCAGTATTTT. Its translation is CASSPGETADTQYF.

V usage is TRBV19 and J usage is TRBJ2-7; D uncertain. Germline loops: CDR1 LNHDA, CDR2 SQIVND (reference sequence). The length of the CDR3 is 15 residues. Trimming left V 1 base short and J 2 bases short, with 12 bases between. CDR3 sequence: CASSIALTGAYEQYF. CDR3 sequence (DNA): TGTGCCAGTAGTATAGCCCTGACGGGTGCCTACGAGCAGTACTTC.

The J gene is TRBJ1-4, the V gene TRBV6-1; D not resolved. The CDR3 spans 11 residues. Germline lookup yields CDR1 MNHNS and CDR2 SASEGT. V shed 5 bases and J shed 8 bases, with 6 bases lying between them. DNA for the CDR3: TGTGCCAGCAGTAATAACGAAAAACTGTTTTTT. Translated, it gives CASSNNEKLFF.

This chain joins TRBV9 and TRBJ1-1; unclear D gene. Germline values: CDR1 SGDLS, CDR2 YYNGEE. The CDR3 has 13 amino acids. Trimming left V 0 bases short and J 3 bases short, with 6 bases between. CDR3 residues: CASSVGRDTEAFF. The CDR3 DNA sequence: TGTGCCAGCAGCGTAGGTCGGGACACTGAAGCTTTCTTT.

The chain couples TRBV30 to TRBJ1-4; D uncertain. Germline V lookup: CDR1 GTSNPN, CDR2 SVGIG (reference sequence). The V and J ends lost 4 bases and 7 bases respectively, with 13 bases between them. This CDR3 contains 13 residues. The CDR3 is CAWMRRMGEKLFF. CDR3 DNA: TGTGCCTGGATGAGAAGGATGGGTGAAAAACTGTTTTTT. The entire variable domain, with the rest obtained from reference TRBV30 and TRBJ1-4, is as follows: SQTIHQWPATLVQPVGSPLSLECTVEGTSNPNLYWYRQAAGRGLQLLFYSVGIGQISSEVPQNLSASRPQDRQFILSSKKLLLSDSGFYLCAWMRRMGEKLFFGSGTQLSVL.

Comment on this clone: Other DNA sequences from this sample encode an identical CDR3 as well. The chain recombines TRBV6-6 with TRBJ2-7; no definite D call. This CDR3 has 11 residues. Between the trimmed V and J ends, which lost 2 bases and 5 bases, there was a span of 4 bases. Germline-derived CDR1 and CDR2 are MNHNY and SVGAGI (reference sequence). CDR3 amino acids: CASSYGDEQYF. In DNA, the CDR3 is TGTGCCAGCAGTTACGGGGACGAGCAGTACTTC.

The genes are TRBV6-1 and TRBJ1-5; D remains unclear. The CDR3 sequence is 15 residues long. V lost 4 bases and J lost 3, with 13 bases in between. Germline-derived CDR1 and CDR2 are MNHNS and SASEGT. CDR3 loop: CASSAMSRFNQPQHF. The CDR3 region has the DNA TGTGCCAGCAGTGCGATGAGTAGATTCAATCAGCCCCAGCATTTT.

This clone was picked up a small number of times. This chain links TRBV7-2 with TRBJ2-2, with TRBD1 matching over 7 bases. CDR1 and CDR2 (germline): SGHTA, FQGNSA. The CDR3 has 14 residues. Trimming removed 5 bases from V and 5 bases from J; junction bases left unmatched: 5. In nucleotides, the CDR3 is TGTGCCAGCAGCACACGACAGGGTACCGGGGAGCTGTTTTTT. As protein: CASSTRQGTGELFF.

The J gene is TRBJ2-3, the V gene TRBV19; 10 bases line up with TRBD2. This CDR3 is 14 amino acids long. The germline gives CDR1 LNHDA, CDR2 SQIVND (reference sequence). V shed 6 bases and J 5 bases; nucleotides not matched to a gene: 5. The CDR3 loop reads CASRRASGRDTQYF. CDR3 nucleotides: TGTGCCAGTAGGCGGGCTAGCGGGAGAGATACGCAGTATTTT.

This clone was counted a few times. The junction differs from germline at one of its ends, possibly a read error. The chain combines TRBV7-2 with TRBJ2-7, with 10 bases that match TRBD2. This CDR3 comprises 14 residues. Germline assignment: CDR1 SGHTA and CDR2 FQGNSA. CDR3 DNA sequence: TGTGCCAGCAGCATAGCGGGGGGCAGCTACGAGCAGTACTTC. Translation: CASSIAGGSYEQYF.

This chain links TRBV5-4 with TRBJ1-2; 8 bases agree with TRBD1. CDR3 length: 12 amino acids. From germline, CDR1 is SGHNT and CDR2 YYREEE (reference sequence). The V and J ends lost 2 bases and 12 bases, in that order; junction bases with no gene match: 6. DNA of the CDR3: TGTGCCAGCAGCTTCAGCGGGACAGGCAACACCTTC. Protein sequence: CASSFSGTGNTF. The whole variable domain, remainder taken from reference TRBV5-4 and TRBJ1-2, is ETGVTQSPTHLIKTRGQQVTLRCSSQSGHNTVSWYQQALGQGPQFIFQYYREEENGRGNFPPRFSGLQFPNYSSELNVNALELDDSALYLCASSFSGTGNTFGSGTRLTVV.

This chain connects TRBV28 to TRBJ1-2, with TRBD1 as a possible D gene (5 bases). Germline V CDR1 and CDR2: MDHEN, SYDVKM. The CDR3 extends over 10 amino acids. The CDR3 DNA sequence: TGTGCGACGGGGCGGAGTGGCTACACCTTC. Encoded protein: CATGRSGYTF.

CDR3 amino acids: CASSLVGTPTIYGYTF. The CDR3 nucleotides are TGTGCCAGCAGCTTAGTGGGGACACCCACGATCTATGGCTACACCTTC. This chain uses TRBV7-2 with TRBJ1-2; D perhaps matches TRBD1 (6 bases). V shed 1 base and J shed 4 bases, with 16 bases lying between them. This CDR3 comprises 16 residues. The germline CDR1 and CDR2 sequences are SGHTA and FQGNSA.

This CDR3 is CASSYKGQGVETQYF. In nucleotides, the CDR3 is TGTGCCAGCAGTTATAAGGGACAGGGGGTAGAGACCCAGTACTTC. This chain joins TRBV28 and TRBJ2-5; 11 bases match TRBD1. This CDR3 is 15 amino acids long. V lost 4 bases and J lost 4; bases outside the gene matches: 5. CDR1 and CDR2 (germline): MDHEN, SYDVKM.

V usage is TRBV5-1 and J usage is TRBJ2-7; unclear D gene. The V gene lost 4 bases and the J gene lost 4 bases, with 6 bases spanning the gap. The germline CDR1 and CDR2 sequences are SGHRS and YFSETQ. This CDR3 contains 11 residues. This chain's CDR3 is CASSEKYEQYF. CDR3 nucleotide sequence: TGCGCCAGCAGCGAGAAGTACGAGCAGTACTTC.

This CDR3 is CASGNEQYF. Written as DNA, the CDR3 is TGTGCCAGCGGAAACGAGCAGTACTTC. This rearrangement joins TRBV2 to TRBJ2-7; D ambiguous. The CDR3 contains 9 residues. Germline V gene sequence: CDR1 SNHLY, CDR2 FYNNEI. The V end was cut by 8 bases, the J end by 5 bases, with 4 bases between.

The V call is TRBV7-9, the J call TRBJ2-3, with D unresolved. CDR1 is SEHNR and CDR2 is FQNEAQ in the germline V gene (reference sequence). Trimming took 4 bases from V and 6 from J, leaving 14 bases between them. CDR3 length equals 14 residues. This chain's CDR3 is CASSSPWAEDTQYF. The CDR3 DNA reads TGTGCCAGCAGCTCTCCTTGGGCGGAGGATACGCAGTATTTT.

The chain carries TRBV19 and TRBJ2-7, with 7 bases matching TRBD1. The CDR3 totals 15 residues. Germline V gene data show CDR1 as LNHDA and CDR2 as SQIVND (reference sequence). Germline trimming cut 4 bases from V and 6 bases from J; bases unmatched to any gene: 12. The CDR3 loop is CASSKSGTGVPEQYF. DNA for the CDR3: TGTGCCAGTAGTAAATCCGGAACAGGGGTTCCCGAGCAGTACTTC. Full variable domain (missing parts from reference TRBV19 and TRBJ2-7): DGGITQSPKYLFRKEGQNVTLSCEQNLNHDAMYWYRQDPGQGLRLIYYSQIVNDFQKGDIAEGYSVSREKKESFPLTVTSAQKNPTAFYLCASSKSGTGVPEQYFGPGTRLTVT.

Comments on this clone: Relative to the germline gene, one junction end is altered; a read error may explain this. This sequence joins TRBV5-5 and TRBJ2-5, with D perhaps matching TRBD2 (6 bases). Germline V gene sequence: CDR1 SGHKS, CDR2 YYEKEE (reference sequence). The CDR3 sequence is 14 residues long. The chain's CDR3 is CASTLRRGGETQYF. The CDR3 coding sequence is TGTGCCAGCACCTTGAGGAGGGGCGGAGAGACCCAGTACTTC.